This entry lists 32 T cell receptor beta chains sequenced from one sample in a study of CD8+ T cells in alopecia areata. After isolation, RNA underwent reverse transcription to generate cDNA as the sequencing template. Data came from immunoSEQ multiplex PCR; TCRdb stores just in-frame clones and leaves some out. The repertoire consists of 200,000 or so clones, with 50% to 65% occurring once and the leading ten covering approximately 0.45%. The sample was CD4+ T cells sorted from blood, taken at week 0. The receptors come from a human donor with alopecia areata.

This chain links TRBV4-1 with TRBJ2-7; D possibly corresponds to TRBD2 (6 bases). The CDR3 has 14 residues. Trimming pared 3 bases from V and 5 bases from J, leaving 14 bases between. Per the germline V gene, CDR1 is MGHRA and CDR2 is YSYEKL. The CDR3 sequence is CASSHLGGGNEQYF. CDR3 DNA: TGCGCCAGCAGCCATCTTGGTGGGGGGAACGAGCAGTACTTC.

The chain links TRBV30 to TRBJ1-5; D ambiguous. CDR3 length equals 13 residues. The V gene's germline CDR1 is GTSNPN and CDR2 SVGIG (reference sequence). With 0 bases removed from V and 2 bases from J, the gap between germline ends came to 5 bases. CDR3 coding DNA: TGTGCCTGGAGTGTACGCCGCAATCAGCCCCAGCATTTT. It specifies CAWSVRRNQPQHF.

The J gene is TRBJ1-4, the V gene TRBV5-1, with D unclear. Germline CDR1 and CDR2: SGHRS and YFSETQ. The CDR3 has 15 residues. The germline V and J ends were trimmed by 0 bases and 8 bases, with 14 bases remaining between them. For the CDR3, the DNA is TGCGCCAGCAGCTTGGAGGTGGGATCGCTGGAAAAACTGTTTTTT. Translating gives CASSLEVGSLEKLFF.

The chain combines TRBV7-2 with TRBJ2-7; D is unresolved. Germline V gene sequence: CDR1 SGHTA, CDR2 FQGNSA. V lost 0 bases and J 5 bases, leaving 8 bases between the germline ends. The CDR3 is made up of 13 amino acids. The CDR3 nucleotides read TGTGCCAGCAGCTTAGCCTACCCCCACGAGCAGTACTTC. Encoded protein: CASSLAYPHEQYF.

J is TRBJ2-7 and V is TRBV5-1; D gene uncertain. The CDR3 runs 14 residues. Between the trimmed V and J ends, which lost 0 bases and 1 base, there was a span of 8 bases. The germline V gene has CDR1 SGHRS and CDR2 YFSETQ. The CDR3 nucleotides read TGCGCCAGCAGCTTGGTCGGCACTTCCTACGAGCAGTACTTC. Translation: CASSLVGTSYEQYF.

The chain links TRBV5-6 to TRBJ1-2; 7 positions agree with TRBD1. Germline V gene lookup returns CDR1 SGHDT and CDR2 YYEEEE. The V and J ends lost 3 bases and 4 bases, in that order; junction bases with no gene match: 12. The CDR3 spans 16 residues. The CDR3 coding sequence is TGTGCCAGCAGCTCGAGGGGGCAGCCAAACCCCTATGGCTACACCTTC. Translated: CASSSRGQPNPYGYTF.

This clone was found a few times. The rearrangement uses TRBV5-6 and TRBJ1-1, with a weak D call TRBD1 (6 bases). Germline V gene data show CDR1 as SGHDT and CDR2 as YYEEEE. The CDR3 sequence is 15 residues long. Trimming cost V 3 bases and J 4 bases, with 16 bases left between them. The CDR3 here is CASSSLLRGGTEAFF. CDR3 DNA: TGTGCCAGCAGCTCCCTTCTCAGGGGAGGCACTGAAGCTTTCTTT.

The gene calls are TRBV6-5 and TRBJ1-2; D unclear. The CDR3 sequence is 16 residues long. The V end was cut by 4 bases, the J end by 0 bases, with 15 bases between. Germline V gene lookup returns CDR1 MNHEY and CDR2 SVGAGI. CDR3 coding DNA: TGTGCCAGCAGTTCCCCGGGGAGAGGATCTAACTATGGCTACACCTTC. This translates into CASSSPGRGSNYGYTF.

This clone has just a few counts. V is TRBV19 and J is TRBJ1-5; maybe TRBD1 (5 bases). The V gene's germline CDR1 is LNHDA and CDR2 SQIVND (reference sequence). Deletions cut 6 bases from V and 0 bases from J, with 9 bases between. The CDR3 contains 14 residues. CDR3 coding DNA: TGTGCCAGTAGATACGGGGGTAGCAATCAGCCCCAGCATTTT. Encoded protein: CASRYGGSNQPQHF.

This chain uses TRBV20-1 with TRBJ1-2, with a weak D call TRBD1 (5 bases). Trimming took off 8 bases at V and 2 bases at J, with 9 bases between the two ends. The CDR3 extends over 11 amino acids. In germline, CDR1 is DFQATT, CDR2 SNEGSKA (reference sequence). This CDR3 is CSPGVNYGYTF. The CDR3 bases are TGCAGTCCGGGGGTAAACTATGGCTACACCTTC.

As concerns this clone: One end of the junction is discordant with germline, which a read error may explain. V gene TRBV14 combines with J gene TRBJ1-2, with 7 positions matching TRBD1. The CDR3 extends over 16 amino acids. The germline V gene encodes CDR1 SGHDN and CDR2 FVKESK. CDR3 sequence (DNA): TGTGCCAGCAGCCTCTATGGGACAGATCTCTCGTTTCTCGCGATCTTC. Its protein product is CASSLYGTDLSFLAIF. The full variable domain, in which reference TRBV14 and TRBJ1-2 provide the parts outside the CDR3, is EAGVTQFPSHSVIEKGQTVTLRCDPISGHDNLYWYRRVMGKEIKFLLHFVKESKQDESGMPNNRFLAERTGGTYSTLKVQPAELEDSGVYFCASSLYGTDLSFLAIFGSGTRLTVV.

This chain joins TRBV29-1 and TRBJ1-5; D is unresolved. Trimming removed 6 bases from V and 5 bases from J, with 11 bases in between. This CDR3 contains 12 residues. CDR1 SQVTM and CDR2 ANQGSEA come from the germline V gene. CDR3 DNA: TGCAGCGTAGGGTTTGGAGATCAGCCCCAGCATTTT. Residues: CSVGFGDQPQHF. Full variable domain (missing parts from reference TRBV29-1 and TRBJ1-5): SAVISQKPSRDICQRGTSLTIQCQVDSQVTMMFWYRQQPGQSLTLIATANQGSEATYESGFVIDKFPISRPNLTFSTLTVSNMSPEDSSIYLCSVGFGDQPQHFGDGTRLSIL.

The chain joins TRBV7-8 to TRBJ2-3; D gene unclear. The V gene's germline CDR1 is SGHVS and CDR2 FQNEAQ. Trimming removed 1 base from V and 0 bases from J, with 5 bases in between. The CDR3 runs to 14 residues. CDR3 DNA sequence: TGTGCCAGCAGCTTAGACGGGAGCACAGATACGCAGTATTTT. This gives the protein CASSLDGSTDTQYF.

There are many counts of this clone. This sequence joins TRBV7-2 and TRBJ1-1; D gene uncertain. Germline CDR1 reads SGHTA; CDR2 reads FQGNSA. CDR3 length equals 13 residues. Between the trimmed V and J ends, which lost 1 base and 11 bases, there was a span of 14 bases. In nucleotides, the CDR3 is TGTGCCAGCAGCTTAGTCAGCTACGCGGGGGCTTTCTTT. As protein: CASSLVSYAGAFF.

The CDR3 loop is CASSPGGGFTDTQYF. The CDR3 coding sequence is TGTGCCAGCAGTCCGGGGGGAGGGTTTACAGATACGCAGTATTTT. The chain couples TRBV6-5 to TRBJ2-3; 7 bases map to TRBD2. The CDR3 covers 15 residues. Germline V gene data show CDR1 as MNHEY and CDR2 as SVGAGI. J gave up 3 bases and V 5 bases, and 8 bases lay outside the gene matches.

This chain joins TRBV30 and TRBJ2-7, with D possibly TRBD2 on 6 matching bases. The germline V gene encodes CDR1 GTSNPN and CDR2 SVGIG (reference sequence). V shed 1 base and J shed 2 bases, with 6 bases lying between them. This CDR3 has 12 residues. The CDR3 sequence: CAWSGGAYEQYF. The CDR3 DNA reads TGTGCCTGGAGTGGGGGGGCCTACGAGCAGTACTTC.

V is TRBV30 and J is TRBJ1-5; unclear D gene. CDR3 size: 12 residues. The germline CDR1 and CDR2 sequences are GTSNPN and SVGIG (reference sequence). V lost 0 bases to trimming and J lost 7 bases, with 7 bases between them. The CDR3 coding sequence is TGTGCCTGGAGTGTAAGAAGGCAGCCCCAGCATTTT. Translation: CAWSVRRQPQHF.

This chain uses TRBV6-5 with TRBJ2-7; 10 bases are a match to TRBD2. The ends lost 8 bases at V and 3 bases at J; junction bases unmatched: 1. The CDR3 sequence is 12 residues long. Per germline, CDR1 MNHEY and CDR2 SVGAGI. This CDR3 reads CASRTSGYEQYF. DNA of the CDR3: TGTGCCAGCCGGACTAGCGGCTACGAGCAGTACTTC.

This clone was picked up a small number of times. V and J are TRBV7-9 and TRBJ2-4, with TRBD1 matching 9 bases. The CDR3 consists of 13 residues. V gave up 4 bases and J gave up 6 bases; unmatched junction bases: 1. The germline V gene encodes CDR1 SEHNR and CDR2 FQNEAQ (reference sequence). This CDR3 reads CASSSGQGNIQYF. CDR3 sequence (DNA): TGTGCCAGCAGCTCGGGACAGGGAAACATTCAGTACTTC.

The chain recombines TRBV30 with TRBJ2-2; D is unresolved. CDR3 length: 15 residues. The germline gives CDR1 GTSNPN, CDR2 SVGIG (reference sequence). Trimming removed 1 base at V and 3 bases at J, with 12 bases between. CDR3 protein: CAWSGHYEHTGELFF. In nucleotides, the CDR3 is TGTGCCTGGAGTGGCCACTACGAACACACCGGGGAGCTGTTTTTT.

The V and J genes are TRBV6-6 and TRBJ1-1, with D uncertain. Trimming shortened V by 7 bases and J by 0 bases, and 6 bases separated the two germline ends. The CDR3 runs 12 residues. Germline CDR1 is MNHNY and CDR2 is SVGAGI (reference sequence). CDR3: CASNILNTEAFF. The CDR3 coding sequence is TGTGCCAGCAACATTCTGAACACTGAAGCTTTCTTT.

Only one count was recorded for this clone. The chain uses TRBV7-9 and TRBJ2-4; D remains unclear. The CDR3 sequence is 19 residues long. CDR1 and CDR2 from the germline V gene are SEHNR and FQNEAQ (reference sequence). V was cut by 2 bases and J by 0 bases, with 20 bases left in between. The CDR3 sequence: CASSLSALATELAKNIQYF. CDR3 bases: TGTGCCAGCAGCTTATCCGCCTTGGCTACCGAATTAGCCAAAAACATTCAGTACTTC.

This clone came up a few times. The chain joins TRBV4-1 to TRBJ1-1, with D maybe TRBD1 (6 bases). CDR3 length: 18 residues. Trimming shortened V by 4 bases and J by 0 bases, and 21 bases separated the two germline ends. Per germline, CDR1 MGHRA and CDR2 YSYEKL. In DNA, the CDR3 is TGCGCCAGCAGCCCCTTCCCCGGGGGGCTCGGAATGAACACTGAAGCTTTCTTT. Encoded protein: CASSPFPGGLGMNTEAFF.

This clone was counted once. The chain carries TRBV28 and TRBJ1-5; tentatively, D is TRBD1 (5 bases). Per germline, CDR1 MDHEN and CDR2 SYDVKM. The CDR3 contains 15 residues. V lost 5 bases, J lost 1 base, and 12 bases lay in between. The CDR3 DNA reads TGTGCCAGCAGTGGGGCCCCGCGGAGCAATCAGCCCCAGCATTTT. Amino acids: CASSGAPRSNQPQHF.

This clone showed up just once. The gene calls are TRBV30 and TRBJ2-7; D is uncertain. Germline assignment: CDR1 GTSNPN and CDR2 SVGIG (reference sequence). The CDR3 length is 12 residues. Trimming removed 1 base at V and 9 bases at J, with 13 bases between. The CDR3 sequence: CAWSGAVSGQYF. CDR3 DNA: TGTGCCTGGAGTGGGGCCGTTTCGGGGCAGTACTTC.

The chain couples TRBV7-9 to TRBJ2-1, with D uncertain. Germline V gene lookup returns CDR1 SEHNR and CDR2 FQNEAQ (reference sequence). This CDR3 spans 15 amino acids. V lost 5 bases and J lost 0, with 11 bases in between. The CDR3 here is CASSPYWSSYNEQFF. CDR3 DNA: TGTGCCAGCAGCCCTTACTGGAGCTCCTACAATGAGCAGTTCTTC.

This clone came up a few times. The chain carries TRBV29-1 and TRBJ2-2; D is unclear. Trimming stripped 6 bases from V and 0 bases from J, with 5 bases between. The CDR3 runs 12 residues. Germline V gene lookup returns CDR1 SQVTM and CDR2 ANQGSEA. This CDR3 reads CSVIPNTGELFF. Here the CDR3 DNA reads TGCAGCGTAATCCCGAACACCGGGGAGCTGTTTTTT.

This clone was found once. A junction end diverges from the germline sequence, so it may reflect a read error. The CDR3 sequence is CASSSGRGREETQYF. The CDR3 nucleotides read TGTGCTAGCAGCTCCGGACGGGGTCGTGAGGAGACCCAGTACTTC. V and J are TRBV7-7 and TRBJ2-5; D possibly corresponds to TRBD2 (5 bases). The germline V gene encodes CDR1 SSHAT and CDR2 FNYEAQ (reference sequence). The CDR3 totals 15 residues.

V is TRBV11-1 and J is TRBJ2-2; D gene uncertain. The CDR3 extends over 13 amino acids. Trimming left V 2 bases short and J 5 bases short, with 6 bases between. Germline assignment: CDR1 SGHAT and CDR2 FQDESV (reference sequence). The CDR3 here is CASSLKGTGELFF. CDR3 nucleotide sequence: TGTGCCAGCAGCTTAAAGGGAACCGGGGAGCTGTTTTTT.

CDR3 residues: CASSSKGFTEAFF. The CDR3 nucleotides are TGCGCCAGCAGCTCTAAGGGGTTCACTGAAGCTTTCTTT. The V and J genes are TRBV5-1 and TRBJ1-1; possibly TRBD1 for D (5 bases). V gave up 3 bases and J gave up 4 bases, with 10 bases separating them. The CDR3 consists of 13 residues. Germline values: CDR1 SGHRS, CDR2 YFSETQ.

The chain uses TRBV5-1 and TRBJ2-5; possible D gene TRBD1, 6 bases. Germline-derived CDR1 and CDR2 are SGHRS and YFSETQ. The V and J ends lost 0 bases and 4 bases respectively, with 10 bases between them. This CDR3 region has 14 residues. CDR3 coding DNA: TGCGCCAGCAGCTTGGGGCAGGGGCCAGAGACCCAGTACTTC. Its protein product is CASSLGQGPETQYF.

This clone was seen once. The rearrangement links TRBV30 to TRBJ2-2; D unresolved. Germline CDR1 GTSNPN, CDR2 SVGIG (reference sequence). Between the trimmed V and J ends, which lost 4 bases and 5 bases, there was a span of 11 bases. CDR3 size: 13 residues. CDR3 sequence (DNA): TGTGCCTGGAACTCCCATAGGACCGGGGAGCTGTTTTTT. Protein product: CAWNSHRTGELFF.